The source of this TCR beta chain is a study of blood T cell repertoires in COVID-19. Study background: Acute and convalescent COVID-19 specimens originated in the United States, Italy and Spain. PBMCs, B-cell-depleted T cells, or T cells were the source of the cDNA or gDNA that made up the material.

The V and J ends lost 5 bases and 5 bases respectively, with 15 bases between them. CDR3 length equals 14 residues. Germline V gives CDR1 SNHLY, CDR2 FYNNEI. As handled by the study authors: Amplification with reference gene primers provided the estimates of nucleated cell counts. Profiling relied on immunoSEQ multiplex PCR, and the TCRdb table lists in-frame clones only, not all of them. The D gene and trimming were derived from the DNA, and the V and J assignments and clone size from that table. Of under 60,000 clones in the sample, about four fifths were seen once. This chain uses TRBV2 with TRBJ1-1; TRBD1 is a possible D gene (5 bases). The clonotype comes from a human donor in a cohort sampled during active COVID-19. What was sequenced was peripheral blood. The DNA for the CDR3 is TGTGCCAGCAGTATAACCCAGGGAGGGACTGAAGCTTTCTTT. It encodes CASSITQGGTEAFF.